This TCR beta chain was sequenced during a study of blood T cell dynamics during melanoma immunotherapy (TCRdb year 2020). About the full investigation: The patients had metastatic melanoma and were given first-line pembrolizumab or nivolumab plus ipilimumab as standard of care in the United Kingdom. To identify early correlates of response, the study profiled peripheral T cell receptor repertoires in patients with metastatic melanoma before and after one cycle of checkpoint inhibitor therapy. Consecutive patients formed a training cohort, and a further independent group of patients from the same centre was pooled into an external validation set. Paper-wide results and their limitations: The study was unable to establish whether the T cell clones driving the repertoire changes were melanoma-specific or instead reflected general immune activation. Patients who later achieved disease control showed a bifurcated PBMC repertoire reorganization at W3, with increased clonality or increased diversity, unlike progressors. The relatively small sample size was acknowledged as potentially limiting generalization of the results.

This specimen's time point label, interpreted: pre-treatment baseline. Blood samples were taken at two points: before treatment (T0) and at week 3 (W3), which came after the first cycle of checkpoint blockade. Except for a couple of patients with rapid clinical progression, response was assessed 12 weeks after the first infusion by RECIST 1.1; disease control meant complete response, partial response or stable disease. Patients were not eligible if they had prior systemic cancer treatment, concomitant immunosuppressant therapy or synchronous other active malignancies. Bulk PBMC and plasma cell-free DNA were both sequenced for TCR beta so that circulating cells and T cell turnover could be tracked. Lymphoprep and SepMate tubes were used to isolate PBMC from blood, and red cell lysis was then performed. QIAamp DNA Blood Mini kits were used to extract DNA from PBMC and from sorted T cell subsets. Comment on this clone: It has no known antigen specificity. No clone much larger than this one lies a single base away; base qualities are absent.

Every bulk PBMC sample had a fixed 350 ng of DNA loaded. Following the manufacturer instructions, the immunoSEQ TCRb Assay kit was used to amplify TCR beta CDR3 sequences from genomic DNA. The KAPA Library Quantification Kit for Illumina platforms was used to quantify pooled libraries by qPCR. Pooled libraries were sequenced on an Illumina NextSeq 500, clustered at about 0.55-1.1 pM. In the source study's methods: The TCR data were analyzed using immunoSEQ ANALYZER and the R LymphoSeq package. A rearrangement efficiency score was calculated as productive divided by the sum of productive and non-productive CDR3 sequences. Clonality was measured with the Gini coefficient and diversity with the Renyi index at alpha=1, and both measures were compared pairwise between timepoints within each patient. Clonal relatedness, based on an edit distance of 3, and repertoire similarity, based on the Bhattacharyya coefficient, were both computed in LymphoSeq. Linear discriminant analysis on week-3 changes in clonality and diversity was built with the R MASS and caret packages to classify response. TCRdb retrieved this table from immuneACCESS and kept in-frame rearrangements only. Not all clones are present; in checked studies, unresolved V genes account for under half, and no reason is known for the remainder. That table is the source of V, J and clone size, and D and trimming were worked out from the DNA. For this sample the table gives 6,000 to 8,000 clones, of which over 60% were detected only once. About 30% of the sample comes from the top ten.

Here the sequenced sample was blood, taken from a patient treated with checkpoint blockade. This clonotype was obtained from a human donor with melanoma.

The CDR3 is CASSQGTNSGQNEQFF. The nucleotide sequence reads TGTGCCAGCAGCCAAGGTACGAATAGCGGTCAGAATGAGCAGTTCTTC. The chain uses TRBV14 and TRBJ2-1, with TRBD2 tentatively as D gene (6 bases match). Including cysteine and phenylalanine, the CDR3 has 16 amino acids. CDR3 DNA only is kept here, 48 bases in frame from base 1. V is reduced by 1 base and J by 7 bases, leaving a spacing of 17 bases between them. CDR1 and CDR2 are read off the germline V gene as SGHDN and FVKESK.